Following are 12 T cell receptor beta chains from one sample sequenced in a study of blood T cell repertoires in COVID-19. Sequenced by immunoSEQ multiplex PCR; TCRdb stores in-frame clones only, minus some. The data contain fewer than 300,000 clones, around 82% of them singletons. The sequencing input was peripheral blood. These receptor sequences come from a woman under 30 with acute or convalescent COVID-19.

This chain connects TRBV6-6 to TRBJ2-2; possibly TRBD2 for D (5 bases). Trimming shortened V by 4 bases and J by 8 bases, and 8 bases separated the two germline ends. Germline V gives CDR1 MNHNY, CDR2 SVGAGI (reference sequence). The CDR3 runs to 12 residues. CDR3 amino acids: CASSFTGGELFF. The CDR3 coding sequence is TGTGCCAGCAGTTTTACGGGAGGGGAGCTGTTTTTT.

The gene calls are TRBV30 and TRBJ1-1, with D unresolved. V was cut by 3 bases and J by 4 bases, with 12 bases left in between. This CDR3 has 13 residues. CDR1 GTSNPN and CDR2 SVGIG come from the germline V gene (reference sequence). The CDR3 loop is CAWRWGGSTEAFF. The CDR3 DNA is TGTGCCTGGAGGTGGGGAGGGAGCACTGAAGCTTTCTTT.

This clone was detected only a few times. The gene calls are TRBV10-3 and TRBJ1-5, with D unclear. The CDR3 loop spans 14 amino acids. Germline V gene sequence: CDR1 ENHRY, CDR2 SYGVKD. V was pared by 4 bases and J by 3 bases, with 10 bases between. The CDR3 here is CAISAAGFNQPQHF. CDR3 coding DNA: TGTGCCATCAGTGCGGCAGGCTTCAATCAGCCCCAGCATTTT.

The chain joins TRBV24-1 to TRBJ2-3; 8 bases line up with TRBD1. The CDR3 covers 16 residues. V lost 4 bases, J lost 5 bases, and 10 bases stayed unmatched. CDR1 KGHDR and CDR2 SFDVKD come from the germline V gene. The CDR3: CATSDSGQGVEDTQYF. The CDR3 region has the DNA TGTGCCACCAGTGACTCAGGACAGGGTGTGGAAGATACGCAGTATTTT.

The gene calls are TRBV12-2 and TRBJ2-7; TRBD2 is taken as the D call from the table, unchecked against the DNA. TRBV12-2 is a listed pseudogene. The CDR3 runs to 16 residues. Written as DNA, the CDR3 is TGTGCAAGTCGCCATCGACTAGCGGGAGAACGGTACGAGCAGTACTTC. Encoded protein: CASRHRLAGERYEQYF.

The chain recombines TRBV28 with TRBJ2-2; D gene ambiguous. Germline V lookup: CDR1 MDHEN, CDR2 SYDVKM. The CDR3 length is 14 residues. Deletions cut 2 bases from V and 4 bases from J, with 8 bases between. Written as DNA, the CDR3 is TGTGCCAGCAGTTTACTCGGCGGCACCGGGGAGCTGTTTTTT. It codes for CASSLLGGTGELFF. Full variable domain (rest looked up from reference TRBV28 and TRBJ2-2): DVKVTQSSRYLVKRTGEKVFLECVQDMDHENMFWYRQDPGLGLRLIYFSYDVKMKEKGDIPEGYSVSREKKERFSLILESASTNQTSMYLCASSLLGGTGELFFGEGSRLTVL.

V gene TRBV30 combines with J gene TRBJ1-1; TRBD1 agrees at 9 bases. This CDR3 is built from 13 residues. V lost 4 bases and J lost 1; bases outside the gene matches: 1. Germline V gene data show CDR1 as GTSNPN and CDR2 as SVGIG (reference sequence). CDR3 sequence: CAWTTGGNTEAFF. The CDR3 coding sequence is TGTGCCTGGACGACAGGGGGGAACACTGAAGCTTTCTTT.

This chain joins TRBV5-1 and TRBJ1-1, with unresolved D. The V end was cut by 0 bases, the J end by 4 bases, with 19 bases between. Germline lookup yields CDR1 SGHRS and CDR2 YFSETQ. The CDR3 is 17 amino acids. DNA of the CDR3: TGCGCCAGCAGCTTGGGCTTCGGGGTCCAAGGAGGCACTGAAGCTTTCTTT. This translates into CASSLGFGVQGGTEAFF.

The V call is TRBV6-1, the J call TRBJ1-5; perhaps TRBD1 as D (5 bases). From germline, CDR1 is MNHNS and CDR2 SASEGT. The CDR3 contains 15 residues. V dropped 2 bases and J dropped 0 bases, with 8 bases sitting between them. DNA of the CDR3: TGTGCCAGCAGTGAACAGGGCTATAGCAATCAGCCCCAGCATTTT. It encodes CASSEQGYSNQPQHF.

The chain recombines TRBV6-5 with TRBJ1-1; no reliable D call. CDR1 and CDR2 from the germline V gene are MNHEY and SVGAGI. The CDR3 contains 13 residues. With 6 bases removed from V and 4 bases from J, the gap between germline ends came to 12 bases. CDR3 DNA: TGTGCCAGCAGCTTACAGTCGGCCACTGAAGCTTTCTTT. Amino acid sequence: CASSLQSATEAFF.

The J gene is TRBJ2-5, the V gene TRBV11-2, with TRBD2 matching over 12 bases. V dropped 5 bases and J dropped 9; count of bases not matched to a gene: 13. This CDR3 contains 16 residues. In germline, CDR1 is SGHAT, CDR2 FQNNGV. Here the CDR3 reads CASSPPGLAGTPAQYF. The CDR3 nucleotides read TGTGCCAGCAGCCCGCCCGGACTAGCGGGGACCCCCGCCCAGTACTTC.

This clone was observed a few times. The chain has TRBV28 and TRBJ1-2, with TRBD1 matching over 7 bases. This CDR3 is built from 16 residues. In germline, CDR1 is MDHEN, CDR2 SYDVKM. J gave up 0 bases and V 5 bases, and 9 bases lay outside the gene matches. The CDR3 region is CASSVPGQSANYGYTF. The CDR3, as DNA: TGTGCCAGCAGTGTCCCGGGACAGTCAGCTAACTATGGCTACACCTTC.